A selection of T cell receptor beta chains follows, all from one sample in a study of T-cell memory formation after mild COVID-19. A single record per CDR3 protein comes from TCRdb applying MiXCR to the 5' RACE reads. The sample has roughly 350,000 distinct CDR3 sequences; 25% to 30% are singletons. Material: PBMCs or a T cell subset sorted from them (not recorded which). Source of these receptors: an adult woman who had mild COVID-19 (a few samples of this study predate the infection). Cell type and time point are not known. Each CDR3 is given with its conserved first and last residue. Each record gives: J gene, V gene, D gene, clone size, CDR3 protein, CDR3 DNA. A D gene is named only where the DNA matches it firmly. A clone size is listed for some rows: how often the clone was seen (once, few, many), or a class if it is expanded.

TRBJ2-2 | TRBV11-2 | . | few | CASSLALAWGNTGELFF | TGTGCCAGCAGCTTAGCCCTAGCGTGGGGGAACACCGGGGAGCTGTTTTTT
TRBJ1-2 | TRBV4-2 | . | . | CASSQDWRSYGYTF | TGTGCCAGCAGCCAAGATTGGAGATCCTATGGCTACACCTTC
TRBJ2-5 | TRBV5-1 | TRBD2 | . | CASSLNGGAGQETQYF | TGCGCCAGCAGCTTGAACGGGGGGGCAGGTCAAGAGACCCAGTACTTC
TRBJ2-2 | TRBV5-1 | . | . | CASSLRSLGNTGELFF | TGCGCCAGCAGCTTGAGAAGCCTGGGGAACACCGGGGAGCTGTTTTTT
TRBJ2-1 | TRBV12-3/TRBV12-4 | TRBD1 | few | CASSTWGQGGSQFF | TGTGCCAGCAGTACCTGGGGACAGGGGGGTTCGCAGTTCTTC
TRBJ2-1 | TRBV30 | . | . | CAWSVGALSYNEQFF | TGTGCCTGGAGTGTGGGAGCCCTCTCCTACAATGAGCAGTTCTTC
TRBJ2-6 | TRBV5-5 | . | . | CACAAGFSPGANVLTF | TGTGCATGTGCGGCGGGGTTTTCCCCTGGGGCCAACGTCCTGACTTTC
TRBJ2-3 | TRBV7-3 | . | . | CASSLIGGATDTQYF | TGTGCCAGCAGCTTAATTGGAGGGGCCACAGATACGCAGTATTTT
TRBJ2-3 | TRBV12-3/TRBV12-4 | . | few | CASSSSRDTQYF | TGTGCCAGCAGTTCCAGCAGAGATACGCAGTATTTT
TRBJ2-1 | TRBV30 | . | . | CAWSPGDNEQFF | TGTGCCTGGAGTCCAGGGGACAATGAGCAGTTCTTC
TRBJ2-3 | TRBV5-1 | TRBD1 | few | CASSLWAGGEDTQYF | TGCGCCAGCAGCTTGTGGGCAGGGGGCGAAGATACGCAGTATTTT
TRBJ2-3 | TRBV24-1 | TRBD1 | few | CATSAGQGSTDTQYF | TGTGCCACCAGTGCCGGACAGGGAAGCACAGATACGCAGTATTTT
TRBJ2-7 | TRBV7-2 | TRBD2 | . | CASMSLLAETYEQYF | TGTGCCAGCATGTCGTTACTAGCGGAAACCTACGAGCAGTACTTC
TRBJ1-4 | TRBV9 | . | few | CASSVEGGPNEKLFF | TGTGCCAGCAGCGTAGAGGGGGGCCCCAATGAAAAACTGTTTTTT
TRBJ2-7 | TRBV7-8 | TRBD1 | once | CASSGGQTYEQYF | TGTGCCAGCAGCGGGGGACAGACCTACGAGCAGTACTTC
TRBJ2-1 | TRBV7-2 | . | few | CASSLAGGGFSNEQFF | TGTGCCAGCAGCTTAGCGGGAGGGGGTTTCTCCAATGAGCAGTTCTTC
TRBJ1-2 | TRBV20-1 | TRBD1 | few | CSAMSDRASYGYTF | TGCAGTGCTATGTCGGACAGGGCAAGCTATGGCTACACCTTC
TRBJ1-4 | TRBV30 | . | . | CAWSEGTNEKLFF | TGTGCCTGGAGCGAGGGTACTAATGAAAAACTGTTTTTT
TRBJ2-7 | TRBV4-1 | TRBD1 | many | CASSQGQGAYEQYF | TGCGCCAGCAGCCAAGGACAGGGGGCCTACGAGCAGTACTTC
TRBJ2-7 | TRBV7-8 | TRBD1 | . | CASSLGRRGGQAEDEQYF | TGTGCCAGCAGCTTAGGTAGACGAGGGGGACAGGCGGAGGACGAGCAGTACTTC
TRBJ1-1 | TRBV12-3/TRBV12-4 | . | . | CASSEQGVTEAFF | TGTGCCAGCAGTGAACAGGGAGTCACTGAAGCTTTCTTT
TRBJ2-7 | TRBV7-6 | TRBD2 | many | CASSPAGGLEQYF | TGTGCCAGCAGCCCTGCGGGAGGGTTAGAGCAGTACTTC
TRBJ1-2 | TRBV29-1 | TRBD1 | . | CSLGTDYGYTF | TGCAGCTTGGGGACAGACTATGGCTACACCTTC
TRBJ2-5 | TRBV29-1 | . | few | CSVADFPQETQYF | TGCAGCGTTGCAGACTTTCCACAAGAGACCCAGTACTTC
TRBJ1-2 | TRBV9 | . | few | CASSVSNPGIGYTF | TGTGCCAGCAGCGTATCAAATCCAGGCATAGGCTACACCTTC
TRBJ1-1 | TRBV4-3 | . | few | CASSQEWHSGTEAFF | TGCGCCAGCAGCCAAGAGTGGCACAGTGGGACTGAAGCTTTCTTT
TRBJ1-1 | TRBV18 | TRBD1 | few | CASSPRDRATEAFF | TGTGCCAGCTCACCAAGGGACAGGGCGACTGAAGCTTTCTTT
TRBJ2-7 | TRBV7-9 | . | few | CASSFGQNYEQYF | TGTGCCAGCAGCTTCGGACAGAACTACGAGCAGTACTTC
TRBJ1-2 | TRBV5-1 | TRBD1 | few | CASSSIPGQGEINYGYTF | TGCGCCAGCAGCTCCATTCCGGGACAGGGTGAGATTAACTATGGCTACACCTTC
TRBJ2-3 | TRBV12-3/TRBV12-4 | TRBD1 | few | CASSAGGPYTDTQYF | TGTGCCAGCAGCGCAGGGGGCCCATACACAGATACGCAGTATTTT
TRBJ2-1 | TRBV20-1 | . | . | CSARVEIPYNEQFF | TGCAGTGCTAGAGTAGAGATTCCCTACAATGAGCAGTTCTTC
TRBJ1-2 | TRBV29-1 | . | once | CSVPNYGYTF | TGCAGCGTTCCGAACTATGGCTACACCTTC
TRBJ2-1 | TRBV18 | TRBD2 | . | CASSPPRGGRNEQFF | TGTGCCAGCTCACCCCCCCGGGGAGGGCGCAATGAGCAGTTCTTC
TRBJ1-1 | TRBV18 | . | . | CASSPLPSFNTEAFF | TGTGCCAGCTCACCACTTCCCTCCTTCAACACTGAAGCTTTCTTT
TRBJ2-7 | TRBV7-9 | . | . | CASSPPTPYEQYF | TGTGCCAGCAGCCCCCCCACACCCTACGAGCAGTACTTC
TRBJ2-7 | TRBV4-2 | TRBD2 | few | CASSQEAGAGLREQYF | TGTGCCAGCAGCCAAGAGGCAGGCGCGGGACTAAGGGAGCAGTACTTC
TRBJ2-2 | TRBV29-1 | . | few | CSVGTYTGELFF | TGCAGCGTTGGAACGTACACCGGGGAGCTGTTTTTT
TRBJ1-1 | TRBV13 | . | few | CASSFQGDTEAFF | TGTGCCAGCAGCTTCCAGGGCGACACTGAAGCTTTCTTT
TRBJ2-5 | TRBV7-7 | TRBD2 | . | CASSHSGREETQYF | TGTGCTAGCAGCCATAGCGGGAGGGAAGAGACCCAGTACTTC
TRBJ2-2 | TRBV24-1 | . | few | CATSDWVLGFSGELFF | TGTGCCACCAGTGACTGGGTACTAGGTTTCTCCGGGGAGCTGTTTTTT
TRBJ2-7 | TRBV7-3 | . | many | CASSPRGGHIYEQYF | TGTGCCAGCAGCCCCAGGGGGGGGCACATCTACGAGCAGTACTTC
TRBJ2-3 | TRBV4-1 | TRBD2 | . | CASSQDRLAGVTDTQYF | TGCGCCAGCAGCCAAGACCGACTAGCGGGAGTCACAGATACGCAGTATTTT
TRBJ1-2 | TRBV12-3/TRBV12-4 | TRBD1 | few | CASSQGDRARDGYTF | TGTGCCAGCAGTCAAGGTGACAGGGCCCGGGATGGCTACACCTTC
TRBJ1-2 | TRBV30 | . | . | CAWKTEYGYTF | TGTGCCTGGAAGACAGAATATGGCTACACCTTC
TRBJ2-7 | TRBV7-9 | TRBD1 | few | CASSLLTGSSYEQYF | TGTGCCAGCAGCTTATTGACAGGGAGCTCCTACGAGCAGTACTTC
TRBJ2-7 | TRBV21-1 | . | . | CASNRTKPYEQYF | TGTGCCAGCAACCGGACAAAACCCTACGAGCAGTACTTC
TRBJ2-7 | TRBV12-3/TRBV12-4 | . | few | CASSPNEDYEQYF | TGTGCCAGCAGTCCAAATGAGGACTACGAGCAGTACTTC
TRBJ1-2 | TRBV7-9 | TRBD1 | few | CASSSQTGGGYTF | TGTGCCAGCAGCTCCCAAACAGGGGGTGGCTACACCTTC
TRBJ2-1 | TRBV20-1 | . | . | CSAPGQDEQFF | TGCAGTGCTCCCGGGCAGGATGAGCAGTTCTTC
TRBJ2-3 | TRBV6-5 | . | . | CASSYDGRTDTQYF | TGTGCCAGCAGTTACGACGGTCGCACAGATACGCAGTATTTT
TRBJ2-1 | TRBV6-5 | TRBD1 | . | CAIAVGTGVGYEQFF | TGTGCCATAGCGGTCGGGACAGGGGTTGGGTATGAGCAGTTCTTC
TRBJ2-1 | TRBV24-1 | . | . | CATGSTSNEQFF | TGTGCCACCGGGTCAACCAGCAATGAGCAGTTCTTC
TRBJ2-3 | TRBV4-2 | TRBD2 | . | CASSQDPTGGPDTQYF | TGTGCCAGCAGCCAAGATCCTACGGGGGGACCAGATACGCAGTATTTT
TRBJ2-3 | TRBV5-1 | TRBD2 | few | CASRTGLAAKDTQYF | TGCGCCAGCAGGACTGGACTAGCGGCGAAAGATACGCAGTATTTT
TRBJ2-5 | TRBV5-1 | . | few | CASRLPGNQETQYF | TGCGCCAGCCGACTTCCAGGGAACCAAGAGACCCAGTACTTC
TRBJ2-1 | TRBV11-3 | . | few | CASSFRGTQSYNEQFF | TGTGCCAGCAGCTTTCGCGGGACTCAATCCTACAATGAGCAGTTCTTC
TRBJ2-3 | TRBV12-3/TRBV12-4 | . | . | CASSFVASSSTDTQYF | TGTGCCAGCAGTTTCGTGGCTAGCAGTAGCACAGATACGCAGTATTTT
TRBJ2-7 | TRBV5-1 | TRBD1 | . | CASSLGGDRDPPKF | TGCGCCAGCAGCTTGGGAGGGGACAGGGACCCCCCGAAGTTC
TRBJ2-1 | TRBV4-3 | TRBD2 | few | CASSQGLGDNEQFF | TGCGCCAGCAGCCAGGGACTAGGAGACAATGAGCAGTTCTTC
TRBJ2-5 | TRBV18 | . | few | CASSPYGANQETQYF | TGTGCCAGCTCACCCTACGGAGCCAATCAAGAGACCCAGTACTTC